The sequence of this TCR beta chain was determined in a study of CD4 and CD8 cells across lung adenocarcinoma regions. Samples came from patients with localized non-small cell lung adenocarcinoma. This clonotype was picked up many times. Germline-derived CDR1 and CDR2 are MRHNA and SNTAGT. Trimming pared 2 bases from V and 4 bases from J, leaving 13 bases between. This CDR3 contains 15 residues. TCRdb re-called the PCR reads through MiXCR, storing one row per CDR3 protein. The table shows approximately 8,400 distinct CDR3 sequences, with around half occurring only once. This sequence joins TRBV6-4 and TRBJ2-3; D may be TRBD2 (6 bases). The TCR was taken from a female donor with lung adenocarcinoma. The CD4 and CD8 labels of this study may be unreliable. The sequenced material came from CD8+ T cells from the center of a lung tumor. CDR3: CASSDGRGASDTQYF. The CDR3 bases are TGTGCCAGCAGTGACGGGCGCGGGGCTTCAGATACGCAGTATTTT.